Here is one T cell receptor beta chain with its context. The data were taken from a study of PD-L1 blockade in urothelial cancer. Some clones are missing from TCRdb's copy, which holds only in-frame ones; the method was immunoSEQ multiplex PCR. In the table there are about 42,000 clones, 81% of which are singletons. Germline V CDR1 and CDR2: SGHRS, YFSETQ. The CDR3 sequence is 14 residues long. J gave up 5 bases and V 4 bases, and 9 bases lay outside the gene matches. The chain recombines TRBV5-1 with TRBJ2-7; 7 bases align to TRBD2. The receptor's source is a man between 65 and 85 years old with urothelial cancer. The sample in question was PBMCs, obtained around atezolizumab (anti-PD-L1) treatment. The CDR3 sequence is CASSLRRTRDEQYF. CDR3 DNA sequence: TGCGCCAGCAGCCTGCGCCGGACTAGGGACGAGCAGTACTTC.